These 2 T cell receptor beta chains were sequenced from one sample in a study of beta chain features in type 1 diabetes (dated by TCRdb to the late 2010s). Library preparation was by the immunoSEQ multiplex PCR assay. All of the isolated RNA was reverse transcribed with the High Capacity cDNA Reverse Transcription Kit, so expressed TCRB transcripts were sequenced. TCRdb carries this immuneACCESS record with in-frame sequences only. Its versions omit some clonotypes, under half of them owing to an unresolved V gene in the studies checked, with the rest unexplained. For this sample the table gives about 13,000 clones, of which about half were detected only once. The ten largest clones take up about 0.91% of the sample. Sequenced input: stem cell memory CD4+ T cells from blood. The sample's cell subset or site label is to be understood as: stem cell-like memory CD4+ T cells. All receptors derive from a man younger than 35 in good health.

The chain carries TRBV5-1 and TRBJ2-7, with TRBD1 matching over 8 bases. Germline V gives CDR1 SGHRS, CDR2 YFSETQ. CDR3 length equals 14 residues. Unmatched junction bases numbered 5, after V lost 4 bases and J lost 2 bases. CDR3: CASSPDRGTYEQYF. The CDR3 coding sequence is TGCGCCAGCAGCCCAGACAGGGGCACCTACGAGCAGTACTTC.

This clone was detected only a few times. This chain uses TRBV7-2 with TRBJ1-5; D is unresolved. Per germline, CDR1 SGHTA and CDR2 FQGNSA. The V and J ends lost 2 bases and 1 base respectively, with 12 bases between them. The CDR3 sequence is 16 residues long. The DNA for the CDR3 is TGTGCCAGCAGCTTACGAGGGAGTCGGAGCAATCAGCCCCAGCATTTT. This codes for CASSLRGSRSNQPQHF. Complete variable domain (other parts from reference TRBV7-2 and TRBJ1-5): GAGVSQSPSNKVTEKGKDVELRCDPISGHTALYWYRQSLGQGLEFLIYFQGNSAPDKSGLPSDRFSAERTGGSVSTLTIQRTQQEDSAVYLCASSLRGSRSNQPQHFGDGTRLSIL.